This is a list of T cell receptor beta chains from one sample in a study of blood T cell repertoires in COVID-19. Here immunoSEQ multiplex PCR was the method, and the copy in TCRdb shows in-frame clones only, minus some. Here the sample spans roughly 65,000 clones, under 85% being singletons. The sample was peripheral blood. The receptors originated from a man aged 55 to 70 with acute or convalescent COVID-19. Both conserved end residues are part of each CDR3. Each record gives: V gene, J gene, CDR3 protein.

v_call: TRBV18
j_call: TRBJ2-3
cdr3_aa: CASSPLLQAPTDTQYF

v_call: TRBV16
j_call: TRBJ1-1
cdr3_aa: CASSYTVNTEAFF

v_call: TRBV7-2
j_call: TRBJ2-5
cdr3_aa: CASSLSLAGGGETQYF

v_call: TRBV28
j_call: TRBJ1-1
cdr3_aa: CASSFRTKAFF

v_call: TRBV4-2
j_call: TRBJ2-5
cdr3_aa: CASSQDLRLAGGPETQYF

v_call: TRBV9
j_call: TRBJ1-6
cdr3_aa: CASSVEGSSYNSPLHF

v_call: TRBV19
j_call: TRBJ1-2
cdr3_aa: CASVKTGSNYGYTF

v_call: TRBV6-5
j_call: TRBJ1-3
cdr3_aa: CASSLIGRGNTIYF

v_call: TRBV5-6
j_call: TRBJ1-5
cdr3_aa: CASSLAARVGQPQHF

v_call: TRBV21-1
j_call: TRBJ1-1
cdr3_aa: CASSKVGLGSNTEAFF

v_call: TRBV25-1
j_call: TRBJ1-1
cdr3_aa: CASRSFGGSRTEAFF

v_call: TRBV19
j_call: TRBJ1-4
cdr3_aa: CASSIPEQALDSGEKLFF

v_call: TRBV14
j_call: TRBJ1-1
cdr3_aa: CASSQVRNTEAFF

v_call: TRBV3-1/TRBV3-2
j_call: TRBJ1-1
cdr3_aa: CASSQDPPGNTEAFF

v_call: TRBV4-1
j_call: TRBJ1-4
cdr3_aa: CASTSIWGGEKLFF

v_call: TRBV30
j_call: TRBJ2-1
cdr3_aa: CAWSVLLGRANEQFF

v_call: TRBV6-1
j_call: TRBJ1-1
cdr3_aa: CASSERQGGTEAFF

v_call: TRBV10-3
j_call: TRBJ2-7
cdr3_aa: CAISESLDYEQYF

v_call: TRBV5-4
j_call: TRBJ2-3
cdr3_aa: CASRRSGGAKDTQYF

v_call: TRBV6-5
j_call: TRBJ1-6
cdr3_aa: CASSYMGQGNSPLHF

v_call: TRBV7-9
j_call: TRBJ1-5
cdr3_aa: CASSPGQGSGNQPQHF

v_call: TRBV19
j_call: TRBJ2-7
cdr3_aa: CASRDRDEQYF

v_call: TRBV7-9
j_call: TRBJ1-3
cdr3_aa: CASRDRQGAAGNTIYF

v_call: TRBV7-9
j_call: TRBJ1-1
cdr3_aa: CASSALIQPNTEAFF

v_call: TRBV11-2
j_call: TRBJ1-2
cdr3_aa: CASSLQGSSTYGYTF

v_call: TRBV2
j_call: TRBJ2-6
cdr3_aa: CASSELRGRVSGANVLTF

v_call: TRBV5-5
j_call: TRBJ2-2
cdr3_aa: CASSPGQVATGELFF

v_call: TRBV7-2
j_call: TRBJ1-2
cdr3_aa: CASSPDRASYGYTF

v_call: TRBV19
j_call: TRBJ2-3
cdr3_aa: CASSTGTVGTDTQYF

v_call: TRBV5-1
j_call: TRBJ2-7
cdr3_aa: CASSFLSGGSYEQYF

v_call: TRBV6-5
j_call: TRBJ1-2
cdr3_aa: CASSRAQGNYGYTF

v_call: TRBV5-1
j_call: TRBJ2-2
cdr3_aa: CASSLVLQGGRDTGELFF

v_call: TRBV4-3
j_call: TRBJ2-3
cdr3_aa: CASSQGMSDTQYF

v_call: TRBV18
j_call: TRBJ1-5
cdr3_aa: CASSSDRGKGQPQHF

v_call: TRBV27
j_call: TRBJ1-2
cdr3_aa: CASHDSGPSHGYTF

v_call: TRBV6-5
j_call: TRBJ2-3
cdr3_aa: CASRRQGTTDTQYF

v_call: TRBV11-2
j_call: TRBJ1-5
cdr3_aa: CASSQLSGRNQPQHF

v_call: TRBV20-1
j_call: TRBJ1-4
cdr3_aa: CSASGTGAFGEKLFF

v_call: TRBV5-8
j_call: TRBJ1-5
cdr3_aa: CASSFDRVIQPQHF

v_call: TRBV19
j_call: TRBJ2-7
cdr3_aa: CASSIWGTTSYEQYF

v_call: TRBV6-5
j_call: TRBJ1-1
cdr3_aa: CASSSQGDHTEAFF

v_call: TRBV10-3
j_call: TRBJ1-6
cdr3_aa: CAISGTGWGSPLHF

v_call: TRBV18
j_call: TRBJ2-5
cdr3_aa: CASSPPNRPKETQYF

v_call: TRBV18
j_call: TRBJ2-7
cdr3_aa: CASSPPVIGGAYEQYF

v_call: TRBV15
j_call: TRBJ2-7
cdr3_aa: CATSRDRGGGTNEQYF

v_call: TRBV5-5
j_call: TRBJ2-7
cdr3_aa: CASSPPQSSAEQYF

v_call: TRBV30
j_call: TRBJ2-5
cdr3_aa: CAWSAWTGLREETQYF

v_call: TRBV5-4
j_call: TRBJ1-2
cdr3_aa: CASSLAAGPRSGYTF

v_call: TRBV7-3
j_call: TRBJ2-1
cdr3_aa: CASSRTSDYNEQFF

v_call: TRBV21-1
j_call: TRBJ2-3
cdr3_aa: CASSNRNRNREATDTQYF

v_call: TRBV2
j_call: TRBJ1-1
cdr3_aa: CASSAQGPNTEAFF

v_call: TRBV10-3
j_call: TRBJ1-1
cdr3_aa: CAIRESGMNTEAFF

v_call: TRBV2
j_call: TRBJ1-1
cdr3_aa: CASGGTTGKAFF